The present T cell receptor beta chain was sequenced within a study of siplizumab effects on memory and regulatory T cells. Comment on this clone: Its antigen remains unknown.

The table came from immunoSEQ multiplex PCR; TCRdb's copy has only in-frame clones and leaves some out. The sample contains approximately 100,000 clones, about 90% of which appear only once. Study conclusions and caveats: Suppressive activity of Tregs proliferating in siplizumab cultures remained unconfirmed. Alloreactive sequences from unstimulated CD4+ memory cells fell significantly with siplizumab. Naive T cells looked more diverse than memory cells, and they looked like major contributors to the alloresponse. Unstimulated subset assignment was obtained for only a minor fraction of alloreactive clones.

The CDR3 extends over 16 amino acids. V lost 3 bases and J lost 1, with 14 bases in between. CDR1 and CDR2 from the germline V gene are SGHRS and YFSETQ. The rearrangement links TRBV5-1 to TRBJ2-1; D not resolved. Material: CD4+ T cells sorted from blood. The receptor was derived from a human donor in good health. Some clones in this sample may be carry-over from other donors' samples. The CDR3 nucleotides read TGCGCCAGCAGCTCCGCTTACCCCGGGTCCTACAATGAGCAGTTCTTC. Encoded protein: CASSSAYPGSYNEQFF.